This TCR beta chain was captured in a study of blood T cell repertoires in COVID-19. This clone was detected a few times. Germline CDR1 is LNHDA and CDR2 is SQIVND (reference sequence). The CDR3 runs to 12 residues. Trimming cost V 3 bases and J 8 bases, with 10 bases left between them. Assay used: immunoSEQ multiplex PCR; TCRdb lists only in-frame clones, some missing. Here the sample spans approximately 120,000 clones, around 76% being singletons. This sequence was found in a man between 60 and 70 years old with acute or convalescent COVID-19. This rearrangement joins TRBV19 to TRBJ1-2; D gene ambiguous. Sequenced material: peripheral blood. The DNA of the CDR3 is TGTGCCAGTAGTATTCCCCCCATGGGCTACACCTTC. Protein sequence: CASSIPPMGYTF.